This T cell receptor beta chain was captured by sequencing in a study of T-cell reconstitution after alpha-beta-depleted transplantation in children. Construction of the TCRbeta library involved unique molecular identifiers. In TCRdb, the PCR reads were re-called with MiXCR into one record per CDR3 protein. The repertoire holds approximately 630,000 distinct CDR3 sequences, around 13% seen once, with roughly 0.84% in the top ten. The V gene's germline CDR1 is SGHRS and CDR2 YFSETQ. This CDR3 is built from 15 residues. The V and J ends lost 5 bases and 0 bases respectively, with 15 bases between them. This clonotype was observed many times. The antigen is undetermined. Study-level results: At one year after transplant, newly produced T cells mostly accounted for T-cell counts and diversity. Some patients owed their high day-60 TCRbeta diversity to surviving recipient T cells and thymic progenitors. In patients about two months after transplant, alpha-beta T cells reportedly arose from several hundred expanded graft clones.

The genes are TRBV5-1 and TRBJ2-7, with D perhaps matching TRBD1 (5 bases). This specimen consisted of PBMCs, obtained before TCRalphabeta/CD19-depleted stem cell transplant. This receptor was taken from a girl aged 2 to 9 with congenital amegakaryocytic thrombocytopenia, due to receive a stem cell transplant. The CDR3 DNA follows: TGCGCCAGCAGAACCGACAGTTCGATCTCCTACGAGCAGTACTTC. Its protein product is CASRTDSSISYEQYF.